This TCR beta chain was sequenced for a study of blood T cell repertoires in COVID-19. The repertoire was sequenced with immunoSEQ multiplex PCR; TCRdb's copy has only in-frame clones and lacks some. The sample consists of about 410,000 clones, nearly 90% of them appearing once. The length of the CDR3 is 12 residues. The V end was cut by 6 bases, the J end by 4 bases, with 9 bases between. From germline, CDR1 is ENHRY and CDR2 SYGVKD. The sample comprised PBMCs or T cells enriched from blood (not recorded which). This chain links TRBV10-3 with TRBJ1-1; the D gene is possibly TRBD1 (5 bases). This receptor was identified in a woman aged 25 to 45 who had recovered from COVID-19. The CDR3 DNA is TGTGCCATCAGGGGCAGGGCCACTGAAGCTTTCTTT. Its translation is CAIRGRATEAFF.